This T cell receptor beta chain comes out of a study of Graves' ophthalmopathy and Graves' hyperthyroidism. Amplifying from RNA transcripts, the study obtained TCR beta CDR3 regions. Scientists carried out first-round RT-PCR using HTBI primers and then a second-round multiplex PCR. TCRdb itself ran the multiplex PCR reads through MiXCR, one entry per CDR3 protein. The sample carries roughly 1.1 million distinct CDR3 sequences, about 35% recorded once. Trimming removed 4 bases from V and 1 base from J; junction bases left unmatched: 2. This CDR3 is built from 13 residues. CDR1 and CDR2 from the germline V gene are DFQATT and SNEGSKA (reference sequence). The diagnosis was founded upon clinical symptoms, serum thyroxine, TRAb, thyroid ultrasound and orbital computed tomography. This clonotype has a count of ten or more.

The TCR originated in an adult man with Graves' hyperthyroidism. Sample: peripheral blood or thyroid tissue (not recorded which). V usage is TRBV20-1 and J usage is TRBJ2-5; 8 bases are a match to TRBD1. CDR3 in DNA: TGCAGTGCTAAAGGACAGGGCCAAGAGACCCAGTACTTC. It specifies CSAKGQGQETQYF.